Listed below are T cell receptor beta chains from one sample, sequenced in a study of regulatory T cells in long-lasting Graves disease. TCRdb redid the calling of the multiplex PCR reads with MiXCR, one entry per CDR3 protein. Of 650,000 to 850,000 distinct CDR3 sequences listed, around 30% are singletons. Sequencing was performed on peripheral blood mononuclear cells (PBMCs), taken when the disease was refractory, from a patient treated with antithyroid drugs. All receptors come from a female donor with Graves disease. The CDR3 runs from the conserved cysteine through the conserved F or W. D genes are given only for firm matches. The size field is filled for only some rows; it gives once, few, many or a size class.

>few|TRBV6-1|TRBD1|TRBJ1-3
CASRRGTEGNTIYF
TGTGCCAGCAGACGCGGGACAGAAGGAAACACCATATATTTT
>few|TRBV30|NA|TRBJ2-5
CAWSVHGAGKETQYF
TGTGCCTGGAGTGTACACGGGGCGGGAAAAGAGACCCAGTACTTC
>NA|TRBV19|NA|TRBJ2-2
CASSFGTKNTGELFF
TGTGCCAGTAGTTTCGGGACAAAAAACACCGGGGAGCTGTTTTTT
>few|TRBV5-1|NA|TRBJ2-7
CASRQGLEQYF
TGCGCCAGCAGACAGGGTCTGGAGCAGTACTTC
>many|TRBV28|TRBD1|TRBJ1-1
CASSGGQGANTEAFF
TGTGCCAGCAGTGGGGGACAGGGTGCGAACACTGAAGCTTTCTTT
>NA|TRBV6-1|NA|TRBJ1-5
CATREAYPSNQPQHF
TGTGCCACCCGCGAGGCCTACCCCAGCAATCAGCCCCAGCATTTT
>few|TRBV12-3/TRBV12-4|NA|TRBJ2-7
CASSLYPTDEQYF
TGTGCCAGCAGTTTGTACCCAACAGACGAGCAGTACTTC
>NA|TRBV6-1|NA|TRBJ2-7
CASSEGGNYEQYF
TGTGCCAGCAGTGAAGGAGGTAACTACGAGCAGTACTTC
>many|TRBV2|NA|TRBJ1-6
CASSDRDNYNSPLHF
TGTGCCAGCAGTGACCGGGACAACTATAATTCACCCCTCCACTTT
>NA|TRBV12-3/TRBV12-4|NA|TRBJ2-2
CASSLGSAGELFF
TGTGCCAGCAGTTTGGGCTCGGCCGGGGAGCTGTTTTTT
>few|TRBV28|NA|TRBJ2-3
CASSLRGFGTDTQYF
TGTGCCAGCAGTCTCAGGGGTTTTGGCACAGATACGCAGTATTTT
>few|TRBV10-3|NA|TRBJ2-7
CAIGVRGNEQYF
TGTGCCATCGGAGTCCGCGGCAACGAGCAGTACTTC
>few|TRBV2|NA|TRBJ2-7
CASSEIGLAPYEQYF
TGTGCCAGCAGTGAAATAGGGCTAGCGCCCTACGAGCAGTACTTC
>many|TRBV11-1|TRBD1|TRBJ2-5
CASGQGQETQYF
TGTGCCAGCGGACAGGGCCAAGAGACCCAGTACTTC
>many|TRBV28|TRBD1|TRBJ1-2
CASSLRDRGLYGYTF
TGTGCCAGCAGTCTCCGGGACAGGGGTCTATATGGCTACACCTTC
>many|TRBV6-1|TRBD1|TRBJ1-5
CASSRQGSNQPQHF
TGTGCCAGCAGCAGACAGGGCAGCAATCAGCCCCAGCATTTT
>few|TRBV29-1|NA|TRBJ1-2
CSVDDFEGSGYGYTF
TGCAGCGTTGACGATTTTGAGGGATCAGGATATGGCTACACCTTC
>few|TRBV30|NA|TRBJ2-7
CAWSRQGREQYF
TGTGCCTGGAGTAGGCAGGGGCGAGAGCAGTACTTC
>many|TRBV12-3/TRBV12-4|TRBD1|TRBJ1-1
CASSSPGQGNTEAFF
TGTGCCAGCAGTTCACCGGGACAGGGGAACACTGAAGCTTTCTTT
>NA|TRBV3-1|NA|TRBJ1-1
CASSQARVNTEAFF
TGTGCCAGCAGCCAAGCCCGTGTGAACACTGAAGCTTTCTTT
>many|TRBV30|TRBD1|TRBJ1-2
CAWRGTGMSYGYTF
TGTGCCTGGAGAGGGACAGGGATGAGCTATGGCTACACCTTC
>few|TRBV6-1|TRBD1|TRBJ1-4
CASSQGTGATNEKLFF
TGTGCCAGCAGTCAGGGGACAGGGGCAACTAATGAAAAACTGTTTTTT
>NA|TRBV20-1|NA|TRBJ1-5
CSARQENQPQHF
TGCAGTGCTAGACAGGAAAATCAGCCCCAGCATTTT
>NA|TRBV5-1|NA|TRBJ1-1
CASSLPGQIEAFF
TGCGCCAGCAGCTTGCCAGGGCAGATCGAAGCTTTCTTT
>few|TRBV19|TRBD1|TRBJ1-2
CASSMGTGSYGYTF
TGTGCCAGTAGTATGGGGACAGGGTCGTATGGCTACACCTTC
>NA|TRBV12-3/TRBV12-4|NA|TRBJ1-1
CASILVGGLKAFF
TGTGCCAGCATCTTAGTAGGGGGGTTGAAAGCTTTCTTT
>NA|TRBV6-1|NA|TRBJ1-5
CAGGLGQPQHF
TGTGCCGGGGGACTGGGACAGCCCCAGCATTTT
>many|TRBV29-1|NA|TRBJ1-4
CSVEGTGTNEKLFF
TGCAGCGTTGAAGGCACGGGGACGAATGAAAAACTGTTTTTT
>many|TRBV6-1|NA|TRBJ2-5
CASSRDIQETQYF
TGTGCCAGCAGTCGGGACATTCAAGAGACCCAGTACTTC